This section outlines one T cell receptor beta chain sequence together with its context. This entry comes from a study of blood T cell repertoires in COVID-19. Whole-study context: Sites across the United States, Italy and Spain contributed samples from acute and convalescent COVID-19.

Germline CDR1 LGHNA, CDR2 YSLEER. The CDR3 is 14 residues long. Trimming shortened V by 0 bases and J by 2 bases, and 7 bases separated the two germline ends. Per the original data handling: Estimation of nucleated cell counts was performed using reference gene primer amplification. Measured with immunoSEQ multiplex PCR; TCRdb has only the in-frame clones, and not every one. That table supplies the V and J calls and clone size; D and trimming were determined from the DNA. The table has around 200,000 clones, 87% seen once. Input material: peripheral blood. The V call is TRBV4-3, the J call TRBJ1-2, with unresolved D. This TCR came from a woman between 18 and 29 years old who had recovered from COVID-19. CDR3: CASSQDVGNYGYTF. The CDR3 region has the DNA TGCGCCAGCAGCCAAGACGTCGGGAACTATGGCTACACCTTC.